A selection of T cell receptor beta chains follows, all from one sample in a study of memory CD4+ T cells and cytomegalovirus serostatus. Clones were sequenced by immunoSEQ multiplex PCR, and TCRdb holds only the in-frame ones, with some missing. The sample lists 80,000 or so clones, just under 80% occurring once. Sequencing was carried out using memory CD4+ T cells from blood. All receptors derive from an adult in good health and CMV-seropositive. The CDR3 runs from the conserved cysteine through the conserved F or W. Each record gives: J gene, clone size, D gene, V gene, CDR3 DNA, CDR3 protein. A D gene is named only where the DNA matches it firmly. Clone size appears in some rows only: once, few, many, or a class for an expanded clone.

TRBJ1-2 - - TRBV15 TGTGCCACCAGCAGAGAATTTGGGGCTGGCTATGGCTACACCTTC CATSREFGAGYGYTF
TRBJ1-3 - - TRBV11-2 TGTGCCAGCAGCTTAGGCAGGGGCGCTGGAAACACCATATATTTT CASSLGRGAGNTIYF
TRBJ2-3 - - TRBV9 TGTGCCAGCAGCGCCGGACAGCTAACAGATACGCAGTATTTT CASSAGQLTDTQYF
TRBJ2-3 - - TRBV6-6 TGTGCCAGCAGAGCTAGCCTAGACCGGGATACGCAGTATTTT CASRASLDRDTQYF
TRBJ1-2 - - TRBV6-5 TGTGCCAGCAGTTACTCGGGGGTTCGGGCAGGCTACACCTTC CASSYSGVRAGYTF
TRBJ2-5 few - TRBV5-1 TGCGCCAGCAGCTTGGAGGCGGAGACCCAGTACTTC CASSLEAETQYF
TRBJ1-2 few - TRBV11-2 TGTGCCAGCAGCTTAGGTCAGGGCGTCTATGGCTACACCTTC CASSLGQGVYGYTF
TRBJ1-4 - - TRBV30 TGTGCCTGGAGCCCCCCACCATTCGGGACCGGCGACTATAATGAAAAACTGTTTTTT CAWSPPPFGTGDYNEKLFF
TRBJ2-2 - - TRBV7-9 TGTGCCAGCAGCTTAGACGGAACCGGGGAGCTGTTTTTT CASSLDGTGELFF
TRBJ2-3 - TRBD2 TRBV5-1 TGCGCCAGCAGCTCCCTTAAGGCTAGCGGGAGGGCAGATACGCAGTATTTT CASSSLKASGRADTQYF
TRBJ1-1 few TRBD1 TRBV4-1 TGCGCCAGCAGCCAGGGCGACAGGGAGAACACTGAAGCTTTCTTT CASSQGDRENTEAFF
TRBJ1-4 - - TRBV7-9 TGTGCCAGCAGCCTCAGAAGATATGAAAAACTGTTTTTT CASSLRRYEKLFF
TRBJ2-5 - TRBD1 TRBV10-3 TGTGCCATCAGGGGGACCTCCGGGACAGGAGGAGAGACCCAGTACTTC CAIRGTSGTGGETQYF
TRBJ2-5 - - TRBV30 TGTGCCTGGAGTGTATTCGGCGCTTTCCTCGGAGAGACCCAGTACTTC CAWSVFGAFLGETQYF
TRBJ1-1 - TRBD1 TRBV18 TGTGCCAGCTCACCACCGGTGGGACAGGGGACCCTCGCTACTGCTGAAGCTTTCTTT CASSPPVGQGTLATAEAFF
TRBJ1-5 - TRBD1 TRBV28 TGTGCCAGCAGGAGACAGGGGGTCACCAGGGAAAACCAGCCCCAGCATTTT CASRRQGVTRENQPQHF
TRBJ2-1 - - TRBV10-3 TGTGCCATCAGTGAGTCCCTAGCGAGCAATGAGCAGTTCTTC CAISESLASNEQFF
TRBJ1-1 - - TRBV10-2 TGCGCCAGCAGTGAGTCAGGAGGGCGAGAGGCTTTCTTT CASSESGGREAFF
TRBJ1-1 - TRBD1 TRBV29-1 TGCAGCGTGAAACAGGGGCGGGTTACTGAAGCTTTCTTT CSVKQGRVTEAFF
TRBJ2-7 once - TRBV5-6 TGTGCCAGCAGCTCTTGGGGGACTTTTCTTAACGGCGAGCAGTACTTC CASSSWGTFLNGEQYF
TRBJ2-2 - - TRBV5-4 TGTGCCAGCACCCGGGTGGGAAATTCATACCGGAGCACCGGGGAGCTGTTTTTT CASTRVGNSYRSTGELFF
TRBJ2-1 - - TRBV27 TGTGCCAGCAGTTGGGACGGGACTCAAGGGAATGAGCAGTTCTTC CASSWDGTQGNEQFF
TRBJ1-4 - - TRBV19 TGTGCCAGTAGCAGATACTCAGGGGCACCGGGTGAAAAACTGTTTTTT CASSRYSGAPGEKLFF
TRBJ1-5 - TRBD1 TRBV6-1 TGTGCCAGCAGAGAACAGGGGTTCGCCAATCAGCCCCAGCATTTT CASREQGFANQPQHF
TRBJ1-4 - - TRBV30 TGTGCCTGGAGTGTGGTTTACAATGAAAAACTGTTTTTT CAWSVVYNEKLFF
TRBJ1-2 many - TRBV28 TGTGCCAGCAGGGCCGGATGGGGAGCTAACTATGGCTACACCTTC CASRAGWGANYGYTF
TRBJ1-6 - TRBD1 TRBV6-6 TGTGCCACTCATCGGCCGGGACAGGGGGACTCACCCCTCCACTTT CATHRPGQGDSPLHF
TRBJ1-1 - - TRBV5-6 TGTGCCAGCAGCCCTCAAATGAACACTGAAGCTTTCTTT CASSPQMNTEAFF
TRBJ2-3 - - TRBV28 TGTGCCAGCAGTACCCCGTCTGGGGGGCCGGGGGGTACGCAGTATTTT CASSTPSGGPGGTQYF
TRBJ1-2 - - TRBV7-2 TGTGCCAGCAGCCCCGATCCGCAGGGGTATGGCTACACCTTC CASSPDPQGYGYTF
TRBJ1-1 - - TRBV30 TGTGCCTGGAGCAAAACTGAAGCTTTCTTT CAWSKTEAFF
TRBJ2-7 - - TRBV7-2 TGTGCCAGCAGCTTAGTCGGCCGAGGGGTTGGCGAGCAGTACTTC CASSLVGRGVGEQYF
TRBJ2-7 once TRBD1 TRBV30 TGTGCCTGGAATTTCGGGACAGGCTACTACGAGCAGTACTTC CAWNFGTGYYEQYF
TRBJ1-1 few TRBD1 TRBV9 TGTGCCAGCAGCGTAGGGACAGGCACTGAAGCTTTCTTT CASSVGTGTEAFF
TRBJ1-2 - - TRBV7-2 TGTGCCAGCAGCGGAGACACCTATGGCTACACCTTC CASSGDTYGYTF
TRBJ1-2 once TRBD1 TRBV19 TGTGTCAGCAGTCGACAGGGGGCGCGGGATGGCTACACCTTC CVSSRQGARDGYTF
TRBJ2-5 - - TRBV7-9 TGTGCCAGCAGCTTAGCGGGACCAGAGACCCAGTACTTC CASSLAGPETQYF
TRBJ1-1 few TRBD1 TRBV7-9 TGTGCCAGCAGCGACAGGGGGTACACTGAAGCTTTCTTT CASSDRGYTEAFF
TRBJ1-2 - - TRBV7-9 TGTGCCAGCAGCTTAGGAGTAGGGGGCTACACCTTC CASSLGVGGYTF
TRBJ1-2 - TRBD1 TRBV30 TGTGCCTGGAGCTTCGGACAGGCGACTAACTATGGCTACACCTTC CAWSFGQATNYGYTF
TRBJ1-1 - - TRBV7-9 TGTGCCAGCAGCCCTGAACGACGGGACACTGAAGCTTTCTTT CASSPERRDTEAFF
TRBJ1-2 - - TRBV6-5 TGTGCCAGCAGTTCAGGGGCCGGGGGCTACACCTTC CASSSGAGGYTF
TRBJ1-2 - - TRBV2 TGTGCCAGCAGCGAAAATATAGGGGGATATGGCTACACCTTC CASSENIGGYGYTF
TRBJ1-4 - - TRBV7-9 TGTGCCAGCAGCTTCGGGGATTCAACTAATGAAAAACTGTTTTTT CASSFGDSTNEKLFF
TRBJ2-3 once TRBD2 TRBV4-3 TGCGCCAGCAGCCAGGGGACTAGCGGGGCTGTCACAGATACGCAGTATTTT CASSQGTSGAVTDTQYF
TRBJ2-1 - - TRBV18 TGTGCCAGCTCACTGCGGACTTCGGAGTTCAATGAGCAGTTCTTC CASSLRTSEFNEQFF
TRBJ1-2 few - TRBV5-6 TGTGCCAGCAGCTTTTGGGCAGACTATGGCTACACCTTC CASSFWADYGYTF
TRBJ2-7 once - TRBV7-2 TGTGCCAGCAGCGTAGCCCAGGGGACCGAGCAGTACTTC CASSVAQGTEQYF
TRBJ2-5 - TRBD2 TRBV6-5 TGTGCCAGCAGATTTAGCGGGAGAGAGACCCAGTACTTC CASRFSGRETQYF